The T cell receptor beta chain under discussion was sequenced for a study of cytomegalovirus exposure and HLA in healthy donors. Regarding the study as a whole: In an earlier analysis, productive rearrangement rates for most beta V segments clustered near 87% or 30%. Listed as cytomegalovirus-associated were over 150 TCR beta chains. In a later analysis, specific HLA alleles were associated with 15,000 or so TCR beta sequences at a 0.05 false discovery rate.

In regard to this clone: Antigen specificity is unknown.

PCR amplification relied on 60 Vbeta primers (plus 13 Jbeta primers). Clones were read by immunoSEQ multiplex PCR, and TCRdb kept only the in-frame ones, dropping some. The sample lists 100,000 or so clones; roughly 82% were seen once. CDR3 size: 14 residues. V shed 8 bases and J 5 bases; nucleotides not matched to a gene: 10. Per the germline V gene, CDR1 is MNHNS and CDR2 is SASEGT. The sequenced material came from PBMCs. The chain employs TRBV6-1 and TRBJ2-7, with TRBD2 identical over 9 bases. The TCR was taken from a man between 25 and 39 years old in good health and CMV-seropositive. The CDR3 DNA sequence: TGTGCCAGCTGGCGGGAGGGCCTATCTGACGAGCAGTACTTC. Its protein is CASWREGLSDEQYF.